These 7 T cell receptor beta chains were all obtained from the same sample, sequenced in a study of T cell changes during pregnancy in multiple sclerosis. TCRdb's copy holds only in-frame clones and misses some; the assay was immunoSEQ multiplex PCR. The sample lists some 57,000 clones, around 89% occurring once. Sample: peripheral blood, taken in the first trimester of pregnancy. These receptors all come from a female donor in good health, enrolled as a control in a pregnancy study.

CDR3 nucleotide sequence: TGTGCCAGCACAGCTAGACCCAGCACAGATACGCAGTATTTT. This codes for CASTARPSTDTQYF. This chain joins TRBV5-6 and TRBJ2-3; D is unclear. Germline V lookup: CDR1 SGHDT, CDR2 YYEEEE. The CDR3 covers 14 residues. The V end was cut by 6 bases, the J end by 0 bases, with 11 bases between.

This rearrangement joins TRBV5-6 to TRBJ1-2; 7 nucleotides agree with TRBD1. CDR1 and CDR2 (germline): SGHDT, YYEEEE. The CDR3 extends over 13 amino acids. Losses at the gene ends were 4 bases for V and 8 bases for J; bases not matched to a gene: 8. The CDR3 is CASSKGTVTGYTF. CDR3 bases: TGTGCCAGCAGCAAGGGGACAGTTACCGGCTACACCTTC.

This rearrangement joins TRBV5-3 to TRBJ1-4; 7 bases map to TRBD1. TRBV5-3 is an ORF, and what it does is uncertain. J gave up 6 bases and V 0 bases, and 5 bases lay outside the gene matches. The CDR3 spans 15 residues. CDR3 sequence reads: CARSLVRGRYEKLFF. In nucleotides, the CDR3 is TGTGCCAGAAGCTTGGTTAGGGGGCGATATGAAAAACTGTTTTTT.

The rearrangement joins TRBV19 to TRBJ1-1; D is possibly TRBD1 (6 bases). This CDR3 contains 14 residues. Looked up from germline, CDR1 is LNHDA and CDR2 is SQIVND (reference sequence). The germline V and J ends were trimmed by 3 bases and 0 bases, with 8 bases remaining between them. This chain's CDR3 is CASSMDRLNTEAFF. For the CDR3, the DNA is TGTGCCAGTAGTATGGACAGACTGAACACTGAAGCTTTCTTT.

The V gene is TRBV7-9, the J gene TRBJ1-1; D perhaps matches TRBD1 (6 bases). CDR1 SEHNR and CDR2 FQNEAQ come from the germline V gene (reference sequence). The CDR3 loop spans 15 amino acids. Trimming left V 2 bases short and J 4 bases short, with 14 bases between. The CDR3 loop reads CASSLWTARGTEAFF. In DNA form, the CDR3 reads TGTGCCAGCAGCTTATGGACAGCCAGGGGCACTGAAGCTTTCTTT.

The J gene is TRBJ2-7, the V gene TRBV5-5; 10 nucleotides agree with TRBD1. The V gene end was trimmed by 3 bases and the J gene end by 7 bases; junction bases not matched to a gene: 7. The CDR3 is 14 residues long. Germline V gene data show CDR1 as SGHKS and CDR2 as YYEKEE (reference sequence). The CDR3 loop is CASSSTGTGDEQYF. For the CDR3, the DNA is TGTGCCAGCAGCTCAACCGGGACAGGGGATGAGCAGTACTTC.

The sample holds a few counts of this clone. The chain combines TRBV9 with TRBJ2-2, with 9 bases aligning to TRBD1. The length of the CDR3 is 15 residues. Germline lookup yields CDR1 SGDLS and CDR2 YYNGEE. Trimming removed 0 bases from V and 7 bases from J; junction bases left unmatched: 4. The CDR3 sequence is CASSVAGQGSGELFF. CDR3 in DNA: TGTGCCAGCAGCGTAGCAGGACAGGGGAGCGGGGAGCTGTTTTTT.